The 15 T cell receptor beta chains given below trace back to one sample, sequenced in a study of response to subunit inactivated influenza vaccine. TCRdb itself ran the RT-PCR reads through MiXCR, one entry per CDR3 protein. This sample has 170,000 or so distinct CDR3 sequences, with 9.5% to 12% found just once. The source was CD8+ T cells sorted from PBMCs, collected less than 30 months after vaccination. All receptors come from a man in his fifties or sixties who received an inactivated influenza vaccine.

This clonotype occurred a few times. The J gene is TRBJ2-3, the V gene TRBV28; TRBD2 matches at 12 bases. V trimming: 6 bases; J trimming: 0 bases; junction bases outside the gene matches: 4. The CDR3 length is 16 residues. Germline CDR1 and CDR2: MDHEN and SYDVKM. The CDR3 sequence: CASSPTSGRSTDTQYF. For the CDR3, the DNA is TGTGCCAGCAGCCCCACTAGCGGGAGGAGCACAGATACGCAGTATTTT.

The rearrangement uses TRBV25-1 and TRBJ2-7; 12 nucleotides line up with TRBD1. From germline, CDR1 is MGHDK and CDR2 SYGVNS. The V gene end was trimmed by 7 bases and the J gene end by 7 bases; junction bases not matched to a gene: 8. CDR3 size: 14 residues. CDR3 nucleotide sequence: TGTGCCAGCATGGGGACAGGGGGCGCGGGGGAGCAGTACTTC. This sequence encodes CASMGTGGAGEQYF.

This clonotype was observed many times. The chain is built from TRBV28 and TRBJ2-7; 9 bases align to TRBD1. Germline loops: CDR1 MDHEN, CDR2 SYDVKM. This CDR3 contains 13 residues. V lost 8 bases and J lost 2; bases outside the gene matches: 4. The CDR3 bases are TGTGCCAGCTGGGACAGGGAGCCCTACGAGCAGTACTTC. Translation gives CASWDREPYEQYF.

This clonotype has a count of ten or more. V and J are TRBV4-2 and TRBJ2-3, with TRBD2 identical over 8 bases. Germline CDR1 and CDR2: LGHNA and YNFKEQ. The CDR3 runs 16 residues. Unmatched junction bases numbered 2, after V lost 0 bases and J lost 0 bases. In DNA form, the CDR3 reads TGTGCCAGCAGCCAAGATCGGGGGGGTAGCACAGATACGCAGTATTTT. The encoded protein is CASSQDRGGSTDTQYF.

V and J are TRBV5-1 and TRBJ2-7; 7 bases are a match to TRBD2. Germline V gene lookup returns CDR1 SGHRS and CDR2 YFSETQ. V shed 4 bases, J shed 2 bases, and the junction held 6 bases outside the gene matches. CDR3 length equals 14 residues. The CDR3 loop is CASSLTSVAYEQYF. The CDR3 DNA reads TGCGCCAGCAGCCTAACTAGCGTCGCCTACGAGCAGTACTTC.

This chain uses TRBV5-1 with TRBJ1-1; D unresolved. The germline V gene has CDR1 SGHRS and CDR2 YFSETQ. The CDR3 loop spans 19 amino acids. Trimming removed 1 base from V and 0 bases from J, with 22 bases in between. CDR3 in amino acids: CASSLSTLYPGPMNTEAFF. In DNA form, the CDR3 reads TGCGCCAGCAGCTTGTCGACCCTCTATCCGGGCCCCATGAACACTGAAGCTTTCTTT. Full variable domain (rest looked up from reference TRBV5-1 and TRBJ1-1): KAGVTQTPRYLIKTRGQQVTLSCSPISGHRSVSWYQQTPGQGLQFLFEYFSETQRNKGNFPGRFSGRQFSNSRSEMNVSTLELGDSALYLCASSLSTLYPGPMNTEAFFGQGTRLTVV.

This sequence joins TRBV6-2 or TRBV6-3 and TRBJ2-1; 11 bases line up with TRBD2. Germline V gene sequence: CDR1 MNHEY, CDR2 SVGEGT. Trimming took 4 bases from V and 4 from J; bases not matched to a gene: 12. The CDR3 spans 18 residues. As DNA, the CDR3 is TGTGCCAGCAGTTCCCCGGGACTAGCGGTCCAGAAATACAATGAGCAGTTCTTC. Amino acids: CASSSPGLAVQKYNEQFF.

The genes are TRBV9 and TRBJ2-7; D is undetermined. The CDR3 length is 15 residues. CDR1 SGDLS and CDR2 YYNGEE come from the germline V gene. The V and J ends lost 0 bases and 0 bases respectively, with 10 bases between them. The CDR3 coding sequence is TGTGCCAGCAGCGTAGCTTTGGGCAGCTCCTACGAGCAGTACTTC. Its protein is CASSVALGSSYEQYF.

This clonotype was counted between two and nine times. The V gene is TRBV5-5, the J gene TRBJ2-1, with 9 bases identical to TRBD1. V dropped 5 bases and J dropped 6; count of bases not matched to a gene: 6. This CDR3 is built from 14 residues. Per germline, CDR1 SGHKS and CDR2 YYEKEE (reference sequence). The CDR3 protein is CASRADRGRNEQFF. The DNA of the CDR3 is TGTGCCAGCAGGGCGGACAGGGGTCGCAATGAGCAGTTCTTC.

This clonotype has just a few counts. The CDR3 spells CASSYDGQGRDTQYF. Written as DNA, the CDR3 is TGTGCCAGCAGTTACGATGGACAGGGGCGAGATACGCAGTATTTT. The gene calls are TRBV6-5 and TRBJ2-3; TRBD1 matches at 9 bases. CDR3 length: 15 residues. The germline gives CDR1 MNHEY, CDR2 SVGAGI. V lost 2 bases, J lost 5 bases, and 5 bases stayed unmatched.

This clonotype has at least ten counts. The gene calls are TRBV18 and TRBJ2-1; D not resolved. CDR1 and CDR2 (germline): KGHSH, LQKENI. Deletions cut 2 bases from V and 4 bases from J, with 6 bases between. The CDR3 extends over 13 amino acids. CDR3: CASSPVVYNEQFF. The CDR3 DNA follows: TGTGCCAGCTCACCAGTTGTTTACAATGAGCAGTTCTTC.

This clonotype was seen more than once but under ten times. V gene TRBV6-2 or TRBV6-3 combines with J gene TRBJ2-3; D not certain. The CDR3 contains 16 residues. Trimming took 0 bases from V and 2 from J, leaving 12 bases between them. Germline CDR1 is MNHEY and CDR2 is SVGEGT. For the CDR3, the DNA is TGTGCCAGCAGTTACTCGCGGACCCGTCCCACAGATACGCAGTATTTT. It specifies CASSYSRTRPTDTQYF.

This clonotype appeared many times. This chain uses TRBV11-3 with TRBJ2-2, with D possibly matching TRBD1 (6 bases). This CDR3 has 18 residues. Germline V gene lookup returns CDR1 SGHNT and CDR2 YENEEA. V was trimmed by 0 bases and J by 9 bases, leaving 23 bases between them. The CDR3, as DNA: TGTGCCAGCAGCTTAGATCCCACAGGGCTGATTGAAGACCGGGAGCTGTTTTTT. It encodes CASSLDPTGLIEDRELFF.

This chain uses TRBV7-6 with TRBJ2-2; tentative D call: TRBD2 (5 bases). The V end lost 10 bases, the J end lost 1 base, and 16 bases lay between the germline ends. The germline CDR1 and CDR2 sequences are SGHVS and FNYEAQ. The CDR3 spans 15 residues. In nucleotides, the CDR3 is TGTGCCACCAGTTCGGGGTGGGGGAACACCGGGGAGCTGTTTTTT. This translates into CATSSGWGNTGELFF.

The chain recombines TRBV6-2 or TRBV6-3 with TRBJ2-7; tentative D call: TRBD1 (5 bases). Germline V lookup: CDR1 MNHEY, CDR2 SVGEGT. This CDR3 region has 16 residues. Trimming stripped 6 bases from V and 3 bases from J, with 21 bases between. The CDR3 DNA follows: TGTGCCAGCAGCAGCCCCCTCGGGCAGGGAAACTACGAGCAGTACTTC. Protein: CASSSPLGQGNYEQYF.